This T cell receptor beta chain was obtained from a study of vaccination and CD4 T cells after COVID-19. Background on the study: Participants received two doses of either BNT162b2 or mRNA-1273 vaccine.

The Oncomine TCR Beta short-read assay sequenced DNA from cultured CD4+ T cells. Using its own MiXCR run on the PCR reads, TCRdb lists one record per CDR3 protein. Among 13,000 to 15,000 distinct CDR3 sequences listed, roughly 61% were seen once. This clonotype was detected only a few times. Its specificity is unknown. Treatment in this sample: roughly ten-day PBMC culture with coronavirus spike peptide pools or control peptides (ViraFEST assay). CDR1 DFQATT and CDR2 SNEGSKA come from the germline V gene (reference sequence). With 2 bases removed from V and 0 bases from J, the gap between germline ends came to 11 bases. This CDR3 is built from 14 residues. Broader study findings: Spike mono-reactivity was the property of 304 of 307 vaccine-specific clones in convalescent patients.

The V call is TRBV20-1, the J call TRBJ2-7; D unresolved. The source of this sequence is a human donor who had recovered from COVID-19. The sequenced material came from CD4+ T cells from blood, cultured in vitro. CDR3: CSARSPWNSYEQYF. CDR3 bases: TGCAGTGCTAGATCCCCGTGGAACTCCTACGAGCAGTACTTC.